The 12 T cell receptor beta chains below all came from one sample that was sequenced in a study of blood T cell repertoires in COVID-19. Assay: immunoSEQ multiplex PCR; the TCRdb copy retains only in-frame clones and omits some. In the table there are some 250,000 clones, 80% to 90% of which are singletons. Material for sequencing was peripheral blood. The receptor source for this set is a woman of 80 years or more with COVID-19, enrolled during active disease.

This clone was seen more than once but under ten times. The gene calls are TRBV10-2 and TRBJ1-2; D is unclear. Germline V CDR1 and CDR2: WSHSY, SAAADI. The germline V and J ends were trimmed by 3 bases and 7 bases, with 18 bases remaining between them. The CDR3 extends over 15 amino acids. In DNA, the CDR3 is TGCGCCAGCAGTGAAAAAAGGTTCGGGGTCTTTGGCTACACCTTC. Translation: CASSEKRFGVFGYTF.

CDR3 loop: CASSPETSGGDTQYF. For the CDR3, the DNA is TGTGCCAGCAGCCCCGAGACTAGCGGAGGAGATACGCAGTATTTT. The V gene is TRBV3-1 (or the pseudogene TRBV3-2), the J gene TRBJ2-3; 9 positions agree with TRBD2. There are 15 residues in the CDR3. Germline V gene sequence: CDR1 LGHDT, CDR2 YNNKEL (reference sequence). Trimming cost V 4 bases and J 5 bases; bases outside gene matches: 7.

The rearrangement uses TRBV11-2 and TRBJ2-3, with D unresolved. Germline V gene data show CDR1 as SGHAT and CDR2 as FQNNGV. This CDR3 spans 15 amino acids. The V end lost 5 bases, the J end lost 2 bases, and 14 bases lay between the germline ends. CDR3 bases: TGTGCCAGCAGCCCCCGAGTCGGGTTCACAGATACGCAGTATTTT. Translating gives CASSPRVGFTDTQYF.

The gene calls are TRBV5-4 and TRBJ2-2; 8 bases agree with TRBD2. Germline V gives CDR1 SGHNT, CDR2 YYREEE (reference sequence). Trimming took 0 bases from V and 6 from J; bases not matched to a gene: 7. The CDR3 is made up of 16 amino acids. For the CDR3, the DNA is TGTGCCAGCAGCTTGGGAGGGACTAGTCCCCCCGGGGAGCTGTTTTTT. This sequence encodes CASSLGGTSPPGELFF.

This chain joins TRBV18 and TRBJ1-5; TRBD1 aligns across 9 bases. This CDR3 region has 16 residues. CDR1 KGHSH and CDR2 LQKENI come from the germline V gene. With V trimmed by 3 bases and J by 1 base, 4 bases remained unmatched. DNA for the CDR3: TGTGCCAGCTCACCGATGGGACAGGGAAGCAATCAGCCCCAGCATTTT. This codes for CASSPMGQGSNQPQHF.

The rearrangement links TRBV7-2 to TRBJ2-7; D is perhaps TRBD1 (5 bases). V lost 5 bases, J lost 5 bases, and 16 bases lay in between. In germline, CDR1 is SGHTA, CDR2 FQGNSA. The CDR3 sequence is 14 residues long. The CDR3 DNA sequence: TGTGCCAGCAGCACCTACAGGAGTGGTGACGAGCAGTACTTC. Its protein is CASSTYRSGDEQYF.

The V and J genes are TRBV4-1 and TRBJ2-4; the D gene is possibly TRBD1 (6 bases). Germline V lookup: CDR1 MGHRA, CDR2 YSYEKL. Trimming left V 5 bases short and J 13 bases short, with 15 bases between. This CDR3 is built from 12 residues. The CDR3 spells CASSSPGARQYF. DNA for the CDR3: TGCGCCAGCAGCTCCCCAGGGGCCCGACAGTACTTC.

This clone was picked up a small number of times. The chain couples TRBV7-9 to TRBJ1-3; 9 bases map to TRBD1. J gave up 0 bases and V 5 bases, and 5 bases lay outside the gene matches. In germline, CDR1 is SEHNR, CDR2 FQNEAQ (reference sequence). The CDR3 consists of 16 residues. Here the CDR3 reads CASSIQGASSGNTIYF. CDR3 nucleotides: TGTGCCAGCAGCATACAGGGGGCTAGCTCTGGAAACACCATATATTTT.

This chain uses TRBV6-5 with TRBJ1-1, with no clear D. CDR1 and CDR2 from the germline V gene are MNHEY and SVGAGI. The CDR3 length is 12 residues. Trimming left V 7 bases short and J 1 base short, with 7 bases between. The chain's CDR3 is CASKQRNTEAFF. For the CDR3, the DNA is TGTGCCAGCAAACAGAGGAACACTGAAGCTTTCTTT.

The chain is built from TRBV5-1 and TRBJ2-1; 10 bases agree with TRBD1. The CDR3 sequence is 15 residues long. V lost 2 bases to trimming and J lost 2 bases; unmatched junction nucleotides: 1. Germline V gene data show CDR1 as SGHRS and CDR2 as YFSETQ. CDR3 protein: CASSFGQGAYNEQFF. The CDR3 DNA reads TGCGCCAGCAGCTTTGGACAGGGGGCCTACAATGAGCAGTTCTTC. Full variable domain (remainder filled in from reference TRBV5-1 and TRBJ2-1): KAGVTQTPRYLIKTRGQQVTLSCSPISGHRSVSWYQQTPGQGLQFLFEYFSETQRNKGNFPGRFSGRQFSNSRSEMNVSTLELGDSALYLCASSFGQGAYNEQFFGPGTRLTVL.

In its sample, this clone was seen once. As DNA, the CDR3 is TGTGCCAGCAGCCCCGCCGGTCGGGCGGGAGTAGGTGAGCAGTTCTTC. Translation gives CASSPAGRAGVGEQFF. The chain carries TRBV7-9 and TRBJ2-1; 7 bases align to TRBD2. The V gene's germline CDR1 is SEHNR and CDR2 FQNEAQ (reference sequence). The J segment lost 9 bases and the V segment lost 5 bases, leaving 16 bases of the junction unmatched. CDR3 length equals 16 residues.

About this clone: Other DNA sequences of this sample code for an identical CDR3. This chain uses TRBV30 with TRBJ1-1, with D possibly matching TRBD1 (6 bases). Germline assignment: CDR1 GTSNPN and CDR2 SVGIG (reference sequence). V lost 3 bases to trimming and J lost 2 bases, with 10 bases between them. This CDR3 has 13 residues. The CDR3 nucleotides read TGTGCCTGGAGCCGACAGGCTAACACTGAAGCTTTCTTT. This sequence encodes CAWSRQANTEAFF.